This passage covers 12 T cell receptor beta chains from one sample sequenced in a study of T cell repertoires in cytomegalovirus infection. MiXCR, applied by TCRdb to the reads, yields one record per CDR3 protein. The sample has approximately 70,000 distinct CDR3 sequences, 20% to 25% seen once. Their specific antigens are unknown. The sample comprised PBMCs, sequenced either directly or after in vitro stimulation (not recorded which). Receptors originate from a human donor in good health (CMV status not recorded). Some clones in this sample may be carry-over from other donors' samples.

V usage is TRBV5-6 and J usage is TRBJ1-1; TRBD1 agrees at 10 bases. Losses at the gene ends were 4 bases for V and 3 bases for J; bases not matched to a gene: 3. Germline CDR1 and CDR2: SGHDT and YYEEEE. The CDR3 sequence is 14 residues long. The CDR3: CASSQGQGDTEAFF. In DNA, the CDR3 is TGTGCCAGCAGCCAAGGACAGGGGGACACTGAAGCTTTCTTT.

This clonotype was seen only a few times. The chain has TRBV5-6 and TRBJ2-1, with 10 bases lining up with TRBD2. V lost 0 bases to trimming and J lost 4 bases; unmatched junction nucleotides: 1. The CDR3 spans 15 residues. CDR1 and CDR2 from the germline V gene are SGHDT and YYEEEE. The CDR3 DNA reads as TGTGCCAGCAGCTTGGGGACTAGCGGATACAATGAGCAGTTCTTC. It translates to CASSLGTSGYNEQFF.

This clonotype was seen ten or more times. The V gene is TRBV6-5, the J gene TRBJ1-6; D unresolved. V lost 6 bases to trimming and J lost 12 bases, with 12 bases between them. Germline CDR1 and CDR2: MNHEY and SVGAGI. The CDR3 loop spans 12 amino acids. This chain's CDR3 is CASRLLREPLHF. CDR3 bases: TGTGCCAGCAGGCTATTGAGAGAACCCCTCCACTTT.

This chain connects TRBV18 to TRBJ1-5; 7 nucleotides match TRBD1. The CDR3 is 16 amino acids. Trimming cost V 0 bases and J 5 bases; bases outside gene matches: 7. In germline, CDR1 is KGHSH, CDR2 LQKENI. CDR3 bases: TGTGCCAGCTCACCACCGACAGGGAAGGTCTATCAGCCCCAGCATTTT. Translation: CASSPPTGKVYQPQHF.

The chain has TRBV19 and TRBJ1-4; weak D call: TRBD1 (5 bases). V dropped 6 bases and J dropped 0 bases, with 14 bases sitting between them. The CDR3 is made up of 16 amino acids. Germline CDR1 and CDR2: LNHDA and SQIVND (reference sequence). CDR3 residues: CASSPGRNPTNEKLFF. The CDR3 DNA sequence: TGTGCCAGTAGCCCAGGGAGGAACCCAACTAATGAAAAACTGTTTTTT.

This chain connects TRBV11-1 to TRBJ2-1, with D tentatively TRBD2 (6 bases). Germline CDR1 and CDR2: SGHAT and FQDESV (reference sequence). This CDR3 has 16 residues. The V and J ends lost 5 bases and 0 bases respectively, with 14 bases between them. The CDR3 DNA is TGTGCCAGCAGCACTGGGACTGGAAGCTCCTACAATGAGCAGTTCTTC. It codes for CASSTGTGSSYNEQFF.

This clonotype was picked up a small number of times. The rearrangement joins TRBV20-1 to TRBJ2-2, with TRBD2 identical over 13 bases. The ends lost 3 bases at V and 5 bases at J; junction bases unmatched: 12. This CDR3 region has 18 residues. Germline V lookup: CDR1 DFQATT, CDR2 SNEGSKA (reference sequence). DNA of the CDR3: TGCAGTGCTAGTTCAGGGTGGACTAGCGGGAGTGTTACCGGGGAGCTGTTTTTT. It codes for CSASSGWTSGSVTGELFF.

The V call is TRBV11-2, the J call TRBJ2-5, with 8 nucleotides matching TRBD1. J gave up 2 bases and V 4 bases, and 6 bases lay outside the gene matches. Per the germline V gene, CDR1 is SGHAT and CDR2 is FQNNGV. The CDR3 runs to 15 residues. As DNA, the CDR3 is TGTGCCAGCAGCTCTACCGGGACAGGACAAGAGACCCAGTACTTC. As protein: CASSSTGTGQETQYF.

Ten or more counts support this clonotype. This chain uses TRBV18 with TRBJ2-1; possibly TRBD1 for D (5 bases). The germline CDR1 and CDR2 sequences are KGHSH and LQKENI. V gave up 3 bases and J gave up 0 bases, with 15 bases separating them. CDR3 length equals 17 residues. CDR3 sequence reads: CASSPFFGANSYNEQFF. The CDR3 DNA follows: TGTGCCAGCTCACCCTTTTTTGGGGCAAACTCCTACAATGAGCAGTTCTTC.

This clonotype was detected ten times or more. The chain recombines TRBV7-2 with TRBJ2-1; no reliable D call. The CDR3 consists of 16 residues. Germline CDR1 reads SGHTA; CDR2 reads FQGNSA. The V and J ends lost 1 base and 0 bases respectively, with 10 bases between them. The CDR3 is CASSLVVQSSYNEQFF. As DNA, the CDR3 is TGTGCCAGCAGCTTAGTTGTTCAGAGCTCCTACAATGAGCAGTTCTTC.

This clonotype was seen at least ten times. The chain uses TRBV7-2 and TRBJ2-4; a possible D gene is TRBD1 (5 bases). CDR1 and CDR2 from the germline V gene are SGHTA and FQGNSA. This CDR3 has 14 amino acids. Trimming pared 0 bases from V and 4 bases from J, leaving 7 bases between. In DNA, the CDR3 is TGTGCCAGCAGCTTAGCCCCAGGGAAAAACATTCAGTACTTC. Residues: CASSLAPGKNIQYF.

This clonotype came up a few times. A read error may account for a junction end that differs from germline. V is TRBV27 and J is TRBJ2-7; 10 bases agree with TRBD1. Per the germline V gene, CDR1 is MNHEY and CDR2 is SMNVEV (reference sequence). This CDR3 has 16 residues. CDR3: CASSLYRDRGLYEQYF. The CDR3 bases are TGTGCCAGCAGCTTATACCGGGACAGGGGTCTCTACGAGCAGTACTTC.